These 19 T cell receptor beta chains were sequenced from one sample in a study of T cells in Graves' hyperthyroidism and ophthalmopathy. It was RNA transcripts that yielded the amplified TCR beta CDR3 regions. RT-PCR in the first round (using the HTBI primer set) targeted the TCR CDR3. TCRdb reprocessed the multiplex PCR reads with MiXCR, giving one entry per CDR3 protein. The sample has about 560,000 distinct CDR3 sequences; over 15% are singletons. Material for sequencing was blood. The receptors come from a woman aged 18-29 years with Graves' hyperthyroidism.

This clonotype came up a few times. The V and J genes are TRBV29-1 and TRBJ2-7; TRBD2 is a possible D gene (6 bases). The CDR3 spans 17 residues. The V and J ends lost 0 bases and 3 bases respectively, with 21 bases between them. Germline V gene sequence: CDR1 SQVTM, CDR2 ANQGSEA. For the CDR3, the DNA is TGCAGCGTTGAAGATCCAGCTTCGGGGGAAGGAGGCTACGAGCAGTACTTC. It encodes CSVEDPASGEGGYEQYF.

The V gene is TRBV4-3, the J gene TRBJ1-2, with a possible D match to TRBD1 (5 bases). Deletions cut 0 bases from V and 8 bases from J, with 16 bases between. CDR1 and CDR2 (germline): LGHNA, YSLEER. The CDR3 runs 15 residues. This CDR3 reads CASSQDRRGVQGYTF. As DNA, the CDR3 is TGCGCCAGCAGCCAAGATCGGAGGGGAGTACAGGGCTACACCTTC.

The rearrangement joins TRBV19 to TRBJ1-5, with no clear D. V was clipped by 3 bases and J by 0 bases, with 6 bases between them. This CDR3 has 14 residues. Germline CDR1 is LNHDA and CDR2 is SQIVND (reference sequence). CDR3 amino acids: CASSMSSSNQPQHF. The CDR3 DNA reads as TGTGCCAGTAGTATGTCGAGTAGCAATCAGCCCCAGCATTTT.

This chain connects TRBV12-3 or TRBV12-4 to TRBJ1-2; weak D call: TRBD1 (5 bases). There are 13 residues in the CDR3. Trimming removed 3 bases at V and 6 bases at J, with 11 bases between. The CDR3 nucleotides read TGTGCCAGCAGTTTTAGGGGAGTACATGGCTACACCTTC. Amino acids: CASSFRGVHGYTF.

This clonotype was detected ten times or more. The chain couples TRBV7-8 to TRBJ2-7, with 9 nucleotides matching TRBD1. Germline CDR1 reads SGHVS; CDR2 reads FQNEAQ. J was trimmed by 0 bases and V by 1 base; bases with no gene match: 4. This CDR3 comprises 16 residues. The CDR3 here is CASSLVGDRASYEQYF. The CDR3 bases are TGTGCCAGCAGCTTAGTAGGGGACAGGGCCTCCTACGAGCAGTACTTC.

This clonotype has ten or more counts. The chain uses TRBV28 and TRBJ2-1; D may be TRBD2 (7 bases). This CDR3 region has 17 residues. Trimming removed 3 bases from V and 10 bases from J, with 25 bases in between. Germline CDR1 and CDR2: MDHEN and SYDVKM. CDR3 sequence reads: CASSFRGAGAMYREQFF. Written as DNA, the CDR3 is TGTGCCAGCAGTTTTCGGGGGGCAGGGGCCATGTATAGGGAGCAGTTCTTC.

This clonotype came up a few times. This chain joins TRBV24-1 and TRBJ2-6; perhaps TRBD1 as D (5 bases). V lost 1 base and J 4 bases, leaving 10 bases between the germline ends. The CDR3 runs 16 residues. In germline, CDR1 is KGHDR, CDR2 SFDVKD. The CDR3 loop reads CATSDFHRTGANVLTF. The CDR3 nucleotides read TGTGCCACCAGTGATTTCCACAGGACCGGGGCCAACGTCCTGACTTTC.

V is TRBV5-6 and J is TRBJ1-2; D uncertain. The V end lost 2 bases, the J end lost 1 base, and 9 bases lay between the germline ends. CDR1 is SGHDT and CDR2 is YYEEEE in the germline V gene. This CDR3 region has 14 residues. CDR3 sequence reads: CASSFGSFNYGYTF. Here the CDR3 DNA reads TGTGCCAGCAGCTTTGGGTCTTTTAACTATGGCTACACCTTC.

This CDR3 reads CASSLNGGGQETQYF. The CDR3 DNA follows: TGTGCCAGCAGCTTAAACGGGGGCGGACAAGAGACCCAGTACTTC. The chain carries TRBV7-9 and TRBJ2-5; perhaps D is TRBD1 or TRBD2 (6 bases each). The CDR3 contains 15 residues. V was trimmed by 2 bases and J by 2 bases, leaving 12 bases between them. CDR1 and CDR2 (germline): SEHNR, FQNEAQ (reference sequence).

Note on this clonotype: A much larger clone lies a single base off, so this may be a read error. The chain joins TRBV28 to TRBJ2-5; no clear D. The germline CDR1 and CDR2 sequences are MDHEN and SYDVKM. This CDR3 has 17 residues. V was trimmed by 4 bases and J by 3 bases, leaving 21 bases between them. The CDR3 bases are TGTGCCAGCAGTTCTGCCCTCCAAGACTGGAAAGAAGAGACCCAGTACTTC. This gives the protein CASSSALQDWKEETQYF.

This clonotype was detected ten times or more. The chain uses TRBV3-1 and TRBJ1-3; D is ambiguous. Germline V gene lookup returns CDR1 LGHDT and CDR2 YNNKEL (reference sequence). The CDR3 extends over 16 amino acids. Trimming cost V 0 bases and J 0 bases, with 9 bases left between them. The CDR3 loop is CASSQDKRPSGNTIYF. The CDR3 nucleotides read TGTGCCAGCAGCCAAGACAAACGGCCCTCTGGAAACACCATATATTTT.

The chain couples TRBV30 to TRBJ1-1; 11 nucleotides agree with TRBD1. Per the germline V gene, CDR1 is GTSNPN and CDR2 is SVGIG (reference sequence). V lost 5 bases and J lost 5; bases outside the gene matches: 4. The CDR3 runs to 13 residues. The DNA for the CDR3 is TGTGCCTGGGGACAGGGGGCGCTTACTGAAGCTTTCTTT. Translated, it gives CAWGQGALTEAFF.

The chain carries TRBV6-1 and TRBJ2-1; 12 nucleotides agree with TRBD1. The germline V gene has CDR1 MNHNS and CDR2 SASEGT. Trimming at V came to 5 bases and at J to 1 base, leaving 9 bases not matched to a gene. CDR3 length equals 18 residues. DNA of the CDR3: TGTGCCAGCAGTAGGGACAGGGGGCCGGGTAGGTCCTACAATGAGCAGTTCTTC. Protein sequence: CASSRDRGPGRSYNEQFF.

The rearrangement joins TRBV18 to TRBJ2-2; D ambiguous. The CDR3 spans 15 residues. V was trimmed by 3 bases and J by 5 bases, leaving 13 bases between them. Looked up from germline, CDR1 is KGHSH and CDR2 is LQKENI. The CDR3 region has the DNA TGTGCCAGCTCACCCCGACCGGCGGAGACCGGGGAGCTGTTTTTT. Amino acids: CASSPRPAETGELFF.

The V gene is TRBV12-3 or TRBV12-4, the J gene TRBJ2-3; D is possibly TRBD1 (5 bases). This CDR3 comprises 14 residues. Trimming cost V 2 bases and J 5 bases, with 11 bases left between them. CDR3 DNA: TGTGCCAGCAGTTTATCGGTAGGGGAAGATACGCAGTATTTT. The encoded protein is CASSLSVGEDTQYF.

This clonotype was detected ten times or more. V gene TRBV12-3 or TRBV12-4 combines with J gene TRBJ1-1, with 7 bases lining up with TRBD1. Trimming removed 4 bases from V and 6 bases from J; junction bases left unmatched: 11. The CDR3 covers 15 residues. CDR3: CASSSHRGRSPEAFF. Written as DNA, the CDR3 is TGTGCCAGCAGTTCCCACAGGGGCCGGTCCCCTGAAGCTTTCTTT.

This clonotype was detected ten times or more. The V and J genes are TRBV28 and TRBJ2-1; unclear D gene. CDR1 MDHEN and CDR2 SYDVKM come from the germline V gene. The CDR3 length is 16 residues. Trimming took off 3 bases at V and 3 bases at J, with 15 bases between the two ends. This chain's CDR3 is CASSFLRPPVYNEQFF. As DNA, the CDR3 is TGTGCCAGCAGTTTTTTGCGCCCCCCGGTCTACAATGAGCAGTTCTTC.

This chain uses TRBV19 with TRBJ1-5, with TRBD1 matching 7 bases. V shed 11 bases and J 0 bases; nucleotides not matched to a gene: 16. This CDR3 spans 17 amino acids. Per the germline V gene, CDR1 is LNHDA and CDR2 is SQIVND (reference sequence). CDR3 nucleotides: TGTGCCGCCAGTAGTCTGAGGGACAGAAATAGCAATCAGCCCCAGCATTTT. This sequence encodes CAASSLRDRNSNQPQHF.

Details on this clonotype: This may come from a read error, since a much larger clone is one base off. The rearrangement links TRBV18 to TRBJ2-7; D remains ambiguous. The CDR3 spans 13 residues. With 6 bases removed from V and 5 bases from J, the gap between germline ends came to 14 bases. Germline lookup yields CDR1 KGHSH and CDR2 LQKENI. The CDR3 DNA follows: TGTGCCAGCTCGGAAACACAGTCCCACGAGCAGTACTTC. Its protein product is CASSETQSHEQYF.